This T cell receptor beta chain stems from a study of blood T cells in healthy people across ages (dated by TCRdb to between 2015 and 2017). Broadly, across the study: Template switching captured roughly one uniquely barcoded TCR beta cDNA molecule per two T cells in model experiments. For two donors (one aged 18 to 29 and one aged 80 or older), the study analyzed two additional independent replicas of 1 million unique cDNA reads from the same blood draw. Using deep sequencing normalized with unique cDNA molecular identifiers, the study measured how TCR beta repertoire diversity changes with age. Donors were grouped into four age groups: young (average approximately 15 years), middle-aged (39), aged (roughly 62) and long-lived (approximately 81). What the study reported, not specific to this receptor: Compared with the aged group, more naive CD4+ T cells, fewer expanded clones and increased TCR diversity were shown by the long-lived group, suggesting age selection. Estimates of total diversity from one million sequenced T cells were regarded as lower bounds and underestimates. As age increased, observed TCR beta diversity per million T cells dropped in a roughly linear way, and a significant reduction was already evident by age approximately 40. Donor CMV infection status was unknown, potentially confounding age-related changes in expanded clonotypes. There was a strong correlation between observed TCR beta diversity and the percentage of naive T cells measured by flow cytometry. Conclusive comparison of naive and antigen-experienced compartments was prevented by the profiling of bulk unsorted PBMCs.

The CDR3 runs 16 amino acids, cysteine and phenylalanine included. Only the CDR3 DNA stays, 48 bases, in frame from base 1. The germline V gene (reference sequence) specifies MNHEY as CDR1 and SMNVEV as CDR2. V ends up 6 bases short and J 5 bases short, with an unmatched junction base count of 10. The library was obtained by 5' RACE. Reads for this sample came from an Illumina HiSeq 2500. A second PCR of about 6 to 11 cycles was performed with a sample-barcoded 5' primer and a J-beta primer mix. A template-switch 5' adaptor carrying 12 random nucleotides introduced a unique molecular identifier onto each TCR beta cDNA molecule. Each sample yielded at least 2.5 million CDR3-containing paired-end reads. All of the RNA was converted into first-strand cDNA using the Mint cDNA synthesis kit, with a TRBC-specific oligonucleotide serving as the primer. Following uracil-DNA glycosylase treatment, a first 18-cycle PCR with universal primers M1SS and BC2_uni_R was performed on all cDNA. The paper's data handling went like this. For normalization, 1 million high-quality reads, each with a distinct molecular identifier, were randomly selected from each sample. Reads sharing molecular identifiers were discarded rather than binned into consensus sequences. MiTCR, run with a Q25 quality threshold and the strictest error-elimination algorithm, handled CDR3 identification, clonotype clustering and error correction. Lower-bound total TCR beta diversity was estimated with a nonparametric unseen species model using Euler transformation. In-frame beta chains were kept once TCRdb had trimmed the public reads at Q25 with fastp and called clones with MiXCR. Each entry is one CDR3 protein sequence, shown with its most common DNA and genes. The authors' filters were not applied to this entry. The sample has 750,000 to 950,000 distinct CDR3 sequences on record, under 35% of them singletons. Roughly 10% of the sample lies in the top ten.

The sample holds a few counts of this clonotype. Its antigen is unknown. No base qualities exist here, and no much larger clone lies one base off it. The donors were 40 or so Caucasian individuals from Russia, aged roughly 6 to 100 years, who were systemically healthy. Each donor gave about 9.2 milliliters of peripheral blood, drawn into EDTA-treated Vacutainer tubes. Ficoll-Paque density-gradient centrifugation was used to isolate PBMCs, with at least 7 million obtained per sample. Total RNA was extracted from PBMCs with Trizol reagent, with at least 6 micrograms obtained per sample. Naive CD45RAhigh/CD27high T cell percentages were measured by flow cytometry on a PBMC aliquot from every donor. These data were also filed under a second study, of T cells of mothers and their children. The second paper further reports: Nine systemically healthy Caucasian individuals, comprising three mothers and their six children, were included as donors. cDNA synthesis used all of the extracted RNA, with roughly 1.5 ug of RNA in each 15 ul reaction. In the second PCR, the M1S primer added sample barcodes and 2-4 random nucleotides. Over 9.5 million TCR beta CDR3 reads were obtained for each mother, and 2.5 million to 3.5 million reads were obtained for each child. Thymic selection shapes the output of TCR recombination in a similar way in related and unrelated pairs, and inherited differences have a minor effect. Normalized repertoire overlap was always slightly but never significantly higher in related than unrelated mother-child pairs. Persistent microchimeric T cell clones were not detected, at a sensitivity of around 100 clones per million clonotypes. The study used deep NGS to compare TCR beta repertoires of mothers and children, seeking features distinguishing related mother-child pairs from unrelated individuals. The mean age was about 38 +/- 4 years for the mothers and approximately 11 +/- 4 years for the children. After adapters were ligated using NEBNext reagents, the libraries underwent 100+100 nt paired-end sequencing on an Illumina HiSeq 2000. To prevent cross-contamination, the mother and child libraries were prepared a month apart and were sequenced in separate runs. Between about 500,000 and 2,300,000 distinct TCR beta clonotypes were identified per donor. Naive TCR beta clonotypes were estimated from low-frequency clonotypes matched to each donor's FACS-determined naive share, without sorting.

The source material was blood. The V and J genes are TRBV27 and TRBJ2-5; TRBD1 fits 12 bases in the junction. The TCR sequence derives from a woman aged 40 to 50 in good health. The DNA sequence is given as TGTGCCAGCAGCCAACAGGGGACAGGGGGCTATGAGACCCAGTACTTC. The translation is CASSQQGTGGYETQYF.